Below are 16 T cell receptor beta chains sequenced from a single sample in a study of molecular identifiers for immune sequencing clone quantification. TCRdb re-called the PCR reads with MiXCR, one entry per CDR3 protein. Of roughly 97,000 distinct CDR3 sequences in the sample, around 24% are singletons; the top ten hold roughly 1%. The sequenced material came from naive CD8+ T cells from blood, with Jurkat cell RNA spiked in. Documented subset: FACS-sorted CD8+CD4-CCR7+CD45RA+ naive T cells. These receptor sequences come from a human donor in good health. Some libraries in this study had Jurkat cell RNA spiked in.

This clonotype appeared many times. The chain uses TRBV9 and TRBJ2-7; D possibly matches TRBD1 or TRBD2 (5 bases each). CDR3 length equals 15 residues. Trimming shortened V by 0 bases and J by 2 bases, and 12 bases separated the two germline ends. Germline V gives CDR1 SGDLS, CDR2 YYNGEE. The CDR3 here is CASSVGVEGTYEQYF. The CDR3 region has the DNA TGTGCCAGCAGCGTAGGGGTAGAGGGGACCTACGAGCAGTACTTC.

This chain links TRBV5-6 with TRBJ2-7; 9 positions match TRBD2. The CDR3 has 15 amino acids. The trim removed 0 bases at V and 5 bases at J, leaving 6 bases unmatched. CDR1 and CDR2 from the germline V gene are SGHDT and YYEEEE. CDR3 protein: CASSLVSGRADEQYF. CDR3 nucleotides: TGTGCCAGCAGCTTGGTTAGCGGGAGAGCTGACGAGCAGTACTTC.

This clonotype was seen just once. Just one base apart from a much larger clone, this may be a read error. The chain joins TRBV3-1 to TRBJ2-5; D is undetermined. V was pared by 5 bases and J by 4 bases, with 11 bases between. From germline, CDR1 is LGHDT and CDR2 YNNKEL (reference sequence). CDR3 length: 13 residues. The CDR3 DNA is TGTGCCAGCAGCGATGGGATGGCAGAGACCCAGTACTTC. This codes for CASSDGMAETQYF.

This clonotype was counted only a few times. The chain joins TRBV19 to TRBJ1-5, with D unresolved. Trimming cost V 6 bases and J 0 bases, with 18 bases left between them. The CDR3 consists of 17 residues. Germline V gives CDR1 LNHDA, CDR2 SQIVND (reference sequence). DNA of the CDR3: TGTGCCAGTAGCCCCTTCACAGAGGTCTATAGCAATCAGCCCCAGCATTTT. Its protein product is CASSPFTEVYSNQPQHF.

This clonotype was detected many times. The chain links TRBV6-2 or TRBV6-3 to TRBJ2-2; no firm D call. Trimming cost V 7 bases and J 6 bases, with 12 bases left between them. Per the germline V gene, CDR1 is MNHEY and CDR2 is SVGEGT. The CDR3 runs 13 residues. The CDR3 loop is CASTLTVAGELFF. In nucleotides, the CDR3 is TGTGCCAGCACCCTTACTGTCGCCGGGGAGCTGTTTTTT.

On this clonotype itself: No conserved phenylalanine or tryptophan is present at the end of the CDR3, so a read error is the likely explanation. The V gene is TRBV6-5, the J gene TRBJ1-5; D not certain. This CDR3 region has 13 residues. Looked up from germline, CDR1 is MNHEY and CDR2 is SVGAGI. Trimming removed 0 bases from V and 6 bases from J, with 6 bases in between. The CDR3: CASSYSASQPQHL. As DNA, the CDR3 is TGTGCCAGCAGTTACTCGGCGAGTCAGCCCCAGCATCTT.

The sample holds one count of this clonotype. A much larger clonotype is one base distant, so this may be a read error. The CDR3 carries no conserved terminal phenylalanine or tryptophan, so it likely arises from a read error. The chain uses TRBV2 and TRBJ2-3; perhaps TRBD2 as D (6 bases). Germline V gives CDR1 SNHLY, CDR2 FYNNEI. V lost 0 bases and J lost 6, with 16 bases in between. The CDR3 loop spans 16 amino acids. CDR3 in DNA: TGTGCCAGCAGTGAAGCTTTAGCGGTTCCAGGGGATACGCAGTATTTG. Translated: CASSEALAVPGDTQYL.

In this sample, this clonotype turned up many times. The CDR3 DNA reads as TGTGCCAGCAGCGCGATTGGGACAGTAATTAATTCACCCCTCCACTTT. Its translation: CASSAIGTVINSPLHF. This chain links TRBV7-9 with TRBJ1-6; 7 bases map to TRBD1. The CDR3 extends over 16 amino acids. Germline lookup yields CDR1 SEHNR and CDR2 FQNEAQ (reference sequence). V shed 5 bases and J 6 bases; nucleotides not matched to a gene: 10.

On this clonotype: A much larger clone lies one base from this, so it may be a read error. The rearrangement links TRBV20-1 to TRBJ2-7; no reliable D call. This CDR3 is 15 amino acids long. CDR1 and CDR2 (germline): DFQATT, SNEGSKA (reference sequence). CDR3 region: CSAKFRWKGSYEKYF. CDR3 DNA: TGCAGTGCTAAGTTTAGGTGGAAGGGCTCCTACGAGAAGTACTTC.

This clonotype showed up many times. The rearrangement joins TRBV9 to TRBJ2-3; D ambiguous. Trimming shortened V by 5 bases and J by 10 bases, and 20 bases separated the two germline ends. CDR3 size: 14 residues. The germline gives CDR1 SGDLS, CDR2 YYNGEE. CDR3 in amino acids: CASSQDGFSPAQYF. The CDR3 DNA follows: TGTGCCAGCAGTCAAGATGGTTTCTCCCCCGCGCAGTATTTT. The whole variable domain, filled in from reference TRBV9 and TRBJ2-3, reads DSGVTQTPKHLITATGQRVTLRCSPRSGDLSVYWYQQSLDQGLQFLIQYYNGEERAKGNILERFSAQQFPDLHSELNLSSLELGDSALYFCASSQDGFSPAQYFGPGTRLTVL.

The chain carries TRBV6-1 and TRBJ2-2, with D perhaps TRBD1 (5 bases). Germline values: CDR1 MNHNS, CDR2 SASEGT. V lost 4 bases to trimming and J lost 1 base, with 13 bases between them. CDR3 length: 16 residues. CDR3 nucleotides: TGTGCCAGCAGTGCCATAGGGGTCCTGAACACCGGGGAGCTGTTTTTT. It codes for CASSAIGVLNTGELFF.

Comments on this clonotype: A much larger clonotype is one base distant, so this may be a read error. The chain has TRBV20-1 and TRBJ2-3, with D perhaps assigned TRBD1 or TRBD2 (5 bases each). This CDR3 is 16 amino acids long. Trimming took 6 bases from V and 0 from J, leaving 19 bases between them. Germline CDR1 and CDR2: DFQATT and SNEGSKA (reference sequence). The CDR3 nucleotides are TGCAGTGCCGATCCGCCGGGGAAGGGGAGCACAGATACGCAGTATTTT. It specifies CSADPPGKGSTDTQYF.

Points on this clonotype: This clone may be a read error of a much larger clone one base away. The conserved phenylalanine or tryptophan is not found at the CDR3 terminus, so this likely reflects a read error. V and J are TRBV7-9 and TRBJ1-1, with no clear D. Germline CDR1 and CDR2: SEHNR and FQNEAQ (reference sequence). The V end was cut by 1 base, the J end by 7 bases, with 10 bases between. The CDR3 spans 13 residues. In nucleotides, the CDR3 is TGTGCCAGCAGCTTAGTGATGGCAAATGAAGCTTTCTCT. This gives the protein CASSLVMANEAFS.

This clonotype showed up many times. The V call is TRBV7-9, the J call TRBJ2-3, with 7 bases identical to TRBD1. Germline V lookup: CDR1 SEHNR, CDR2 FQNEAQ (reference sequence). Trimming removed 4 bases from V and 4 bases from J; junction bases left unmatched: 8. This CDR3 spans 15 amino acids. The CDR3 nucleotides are TGTGCCAGCAGCTCCGGGACAGCTTCTTCAGATACGCAGTATTTT. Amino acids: CASSSGTASSDTQYF.

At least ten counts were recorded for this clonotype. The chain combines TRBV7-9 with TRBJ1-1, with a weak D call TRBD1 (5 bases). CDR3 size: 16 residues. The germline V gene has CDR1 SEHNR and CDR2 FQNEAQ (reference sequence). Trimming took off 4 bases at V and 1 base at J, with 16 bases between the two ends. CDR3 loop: CASSSGRQIKNTEAFF. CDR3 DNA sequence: TGTGCCAGCAGCTCGGGCCGACAGATCAAGAACACTGAAGCTTTCTTT.

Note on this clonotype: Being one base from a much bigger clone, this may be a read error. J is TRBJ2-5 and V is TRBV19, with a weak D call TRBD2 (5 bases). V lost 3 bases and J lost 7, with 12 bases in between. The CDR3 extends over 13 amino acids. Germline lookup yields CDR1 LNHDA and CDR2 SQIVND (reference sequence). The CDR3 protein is CASSIFWGVTQYF. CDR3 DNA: TGTGCCAGTAGTATTTTCTGGGGAGTGACCCAGTACTTC.